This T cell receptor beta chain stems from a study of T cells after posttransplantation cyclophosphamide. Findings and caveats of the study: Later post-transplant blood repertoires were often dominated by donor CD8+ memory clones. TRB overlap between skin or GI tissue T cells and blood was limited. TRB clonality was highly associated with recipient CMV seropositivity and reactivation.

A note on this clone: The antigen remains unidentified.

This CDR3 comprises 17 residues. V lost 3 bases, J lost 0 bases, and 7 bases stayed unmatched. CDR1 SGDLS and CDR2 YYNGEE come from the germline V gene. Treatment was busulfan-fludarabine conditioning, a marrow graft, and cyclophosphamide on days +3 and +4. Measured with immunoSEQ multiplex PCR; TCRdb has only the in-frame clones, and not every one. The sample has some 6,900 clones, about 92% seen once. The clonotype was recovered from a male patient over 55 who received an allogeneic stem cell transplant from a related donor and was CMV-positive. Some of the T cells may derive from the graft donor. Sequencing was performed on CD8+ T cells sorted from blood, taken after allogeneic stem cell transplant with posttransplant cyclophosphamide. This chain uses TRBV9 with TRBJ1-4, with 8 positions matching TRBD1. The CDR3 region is CASSATGGPATNEKLFF. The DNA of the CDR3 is TGTGCCAGCAGCGCTACAGGGGGGCCCGCAACTAATGAAAAACTGTTTTTT.